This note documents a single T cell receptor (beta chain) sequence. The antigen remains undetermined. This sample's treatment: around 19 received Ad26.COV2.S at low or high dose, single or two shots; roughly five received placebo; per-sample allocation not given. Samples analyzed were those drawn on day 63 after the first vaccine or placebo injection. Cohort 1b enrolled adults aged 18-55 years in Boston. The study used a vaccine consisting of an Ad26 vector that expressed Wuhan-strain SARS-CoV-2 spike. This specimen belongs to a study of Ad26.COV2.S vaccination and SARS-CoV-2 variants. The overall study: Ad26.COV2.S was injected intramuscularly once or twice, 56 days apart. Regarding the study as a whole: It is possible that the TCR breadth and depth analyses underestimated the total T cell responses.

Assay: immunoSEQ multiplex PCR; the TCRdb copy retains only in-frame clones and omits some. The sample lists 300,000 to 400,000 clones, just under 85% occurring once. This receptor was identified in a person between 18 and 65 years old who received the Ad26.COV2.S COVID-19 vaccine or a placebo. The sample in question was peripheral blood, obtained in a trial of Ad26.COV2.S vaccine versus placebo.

The CDR3 DNA reads as TGTGCCAGCAGTTTATCCCCAAGCAATCAGCCCCAGCATTTT. Translation: CASSLSPSNQPQHF. This chain joins TRBV6-6 and TRBJ1-5; D gene unclear. The V and J ends lost 4 bases and 1 base respectively, with 8 bases between them. CDR1 is MNHNY, CDR2 SVGAGI, per germline (reference sequence). There are 14 residues in the CDR3.